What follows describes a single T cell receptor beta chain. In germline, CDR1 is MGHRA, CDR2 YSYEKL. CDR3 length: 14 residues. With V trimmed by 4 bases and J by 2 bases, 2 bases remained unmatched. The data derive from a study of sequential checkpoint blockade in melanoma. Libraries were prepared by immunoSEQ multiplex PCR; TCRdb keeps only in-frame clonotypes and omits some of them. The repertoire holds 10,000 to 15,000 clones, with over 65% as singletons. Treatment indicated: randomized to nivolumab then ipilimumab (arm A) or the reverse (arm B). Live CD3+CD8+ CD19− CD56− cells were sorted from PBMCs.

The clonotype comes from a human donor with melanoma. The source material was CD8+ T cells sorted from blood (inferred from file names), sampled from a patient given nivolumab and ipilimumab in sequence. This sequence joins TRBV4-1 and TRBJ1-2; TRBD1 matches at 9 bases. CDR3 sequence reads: CASSPGQGNYGYTF. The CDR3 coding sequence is TGCGCCAGCAGCCCAGGACAGGGGAACTATGGCTACACCTTC.